These T cell receptor beta chains were read from a single sample in a study of blood T cell repertoires in COVID-19. Produced via immunoSEQ multiplex PCR; TCRdb's table is partial and in-frame only. The sample lists approximately 150,000 clones, 93% occurring once. The sequencing input was peripheral blood. The origin of the receptors is a woman aged 55-69 years with COVID-19, enrolled during active disease. The CDR3 runs from the conserved cysteine through the conserved F or W. Fields, in order: J gene, V gene, CDR3 protein.

TRBJ1-5 TRBV18 CASSRREPGNQPQHF
TRBJ1-2 TRBV19 CASSIWQGAYGYTF
TRBJ2-7 TRBV5-4 CASSLAGQGLGHEQYF
TRBJ1-1 TRBV15 CATSSGLGLTTEAFF
TRBJ1-2 TRBV4-1 CASSRWDSYGYTF
TRBJ1-5 TRBV5-1 CASSLSGSHQPQHF
TRBJ2-6 TRBV24-1 CATSELLRGPGANVLTF
TRBJ1-1 TRBV5-1 CASSLARGSMSTEAFF
TRBJ1-5 TRBV7-2 CASSRSNQPQHF
TRBJ2-4 TRBV2 CASRASPGENIQYF
TRBJ2-7 TRBV5-8 CASSLADRGGEQYF
TRBJ2-1 TRBV7-2 CASNSFRGDEQFF
TRBJ2-1 TRBV29-1 CSFGQSSYNEQFF
TRBJ1-2 TRBV5-1 CASSPRGDRPVGYTF
TRBJ2-7 TRBV10-2 CASSLSGDYEQYF
TRBJ1-1 TRBV5-4 CASRTREVTEAFF
TRBJ2-7 TRBV6-5 CASSSSKYGYEQYF
TRBJ2-5 TRBV29-1 CSVEEAGGAETQYF
TRBJ2-6 TRBV5-6 CASSLDTTNVLTF
TRBJ1-1 TRBV4-3 CASSQEVPGTGRIEAFF
TRBJ2-3 TRBV7-7 CASSPTPQGGVTDTQYF
TRBJ1-4 TRBV7-2 CASSLRSGDGKLFF
TRBJ1-2 TRBV7-8 CASSPPLGGYTF
TRBJ1-2 TRBV7-9 CASSWGQDHGYTF
TRBJ2-7 TRBV7-2 CASSLWTGIRNEQYF
TRBJ2-1 TRBV29-1 CSVTGQYNEQFF
TRBJ1-1 TRBV19 CASSWTGNTEAFF
TRBJ1-2 TRBV6-6 CASSYPGTGDGYTF
TRBJ1-1 TRBV21-1 CASSAGGTGENTEAFF
TRBJ1-5 TRBV10-3 CAISAEVSNQPQHF
TRBJ2-1 TRBV19 CASSITSDNEQFF
TRBJ2-7 TRBV3-1/TRBV3-2 CASSQATGYRVYF
TRBJ1-2 TRBV27 CASSLQGEGYTF
TRBJ2-6 TRBV6-7 CASSPSSLSRANVLTF
TRBJ2-2 TRBV10-3 CAISDRTGRPNTGELFF
TRBJ1-5 TRBV6-1 CASSAHRGGENQPQHF
TRBJ1-5 TRBV6-2/TRBV6-3 CASSRIDRGAQPQHF